The clone carrying this TCR beta chain has more than one count but fewer than ten. Its antigen is not known. The data stem from a study of T cells in Graves' hyperthyroidism and ophthalmopathy. Across the study: Peripheral blood draws took place at initial diagnosis, ahead of any treatment. General study findings and limits: The majority of expanded thyroid clonotypes above 0.001 also appeared in blood.

CDR1 and CDR2 from the germline V gene are LGHDT and YNNKEL (reference sequence). The CDR3 extends over 18 amino acids. Trimming stripped 4 bases from V and 0 bases from J, with 16 bases between. Amplification of TCR beta CDR3 regions was performed using RNA transcripts as template. First-round RT-PCR targeting the TCR CDR3 was performed with the HTBI primer set. MiXCR was run by TCRdb on the multiplex PCR reads, yielding one entry per CDR3 protein. The table records 360,000 or so distinct CDR3 sequences, over 15% of them present only once. In the ophthalmopathy cohort, Clinical Activity Score was at least 3, NOSPECS grade at least 4, and duration under 3 months. In making diagnoses, clinical symptoms, serum thyroxine and TRAb, thyroid ultrasound and orbital computed tomography were all used.

The sequenced sample consisted of blood. The sequence derives from a woman in her 40s with Graves' ophthalmopathy. The chain couples TRBV3-1 to TRBJ2-6; no clear D gene. The CDR3, as DNA: TGTGCCAGCAGCCGCGGAGAGGTGGCTCTCTCTGGGGCCAACGTCCTGACTTTC. This translates into CASSRGEVALSGANVLTF.